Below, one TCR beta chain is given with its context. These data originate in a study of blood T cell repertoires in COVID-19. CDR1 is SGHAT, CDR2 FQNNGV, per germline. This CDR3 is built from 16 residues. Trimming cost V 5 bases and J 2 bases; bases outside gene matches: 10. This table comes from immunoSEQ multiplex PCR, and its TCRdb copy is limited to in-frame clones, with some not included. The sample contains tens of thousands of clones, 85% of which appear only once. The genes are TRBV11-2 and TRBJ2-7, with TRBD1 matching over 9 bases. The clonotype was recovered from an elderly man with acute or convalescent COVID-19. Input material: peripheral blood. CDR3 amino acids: CASSPRVGQGTYEQYF. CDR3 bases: TGTGCCAGCAGCCCGCGAGTGGGACAGGGAACCTACGAGCAGTACTTC.